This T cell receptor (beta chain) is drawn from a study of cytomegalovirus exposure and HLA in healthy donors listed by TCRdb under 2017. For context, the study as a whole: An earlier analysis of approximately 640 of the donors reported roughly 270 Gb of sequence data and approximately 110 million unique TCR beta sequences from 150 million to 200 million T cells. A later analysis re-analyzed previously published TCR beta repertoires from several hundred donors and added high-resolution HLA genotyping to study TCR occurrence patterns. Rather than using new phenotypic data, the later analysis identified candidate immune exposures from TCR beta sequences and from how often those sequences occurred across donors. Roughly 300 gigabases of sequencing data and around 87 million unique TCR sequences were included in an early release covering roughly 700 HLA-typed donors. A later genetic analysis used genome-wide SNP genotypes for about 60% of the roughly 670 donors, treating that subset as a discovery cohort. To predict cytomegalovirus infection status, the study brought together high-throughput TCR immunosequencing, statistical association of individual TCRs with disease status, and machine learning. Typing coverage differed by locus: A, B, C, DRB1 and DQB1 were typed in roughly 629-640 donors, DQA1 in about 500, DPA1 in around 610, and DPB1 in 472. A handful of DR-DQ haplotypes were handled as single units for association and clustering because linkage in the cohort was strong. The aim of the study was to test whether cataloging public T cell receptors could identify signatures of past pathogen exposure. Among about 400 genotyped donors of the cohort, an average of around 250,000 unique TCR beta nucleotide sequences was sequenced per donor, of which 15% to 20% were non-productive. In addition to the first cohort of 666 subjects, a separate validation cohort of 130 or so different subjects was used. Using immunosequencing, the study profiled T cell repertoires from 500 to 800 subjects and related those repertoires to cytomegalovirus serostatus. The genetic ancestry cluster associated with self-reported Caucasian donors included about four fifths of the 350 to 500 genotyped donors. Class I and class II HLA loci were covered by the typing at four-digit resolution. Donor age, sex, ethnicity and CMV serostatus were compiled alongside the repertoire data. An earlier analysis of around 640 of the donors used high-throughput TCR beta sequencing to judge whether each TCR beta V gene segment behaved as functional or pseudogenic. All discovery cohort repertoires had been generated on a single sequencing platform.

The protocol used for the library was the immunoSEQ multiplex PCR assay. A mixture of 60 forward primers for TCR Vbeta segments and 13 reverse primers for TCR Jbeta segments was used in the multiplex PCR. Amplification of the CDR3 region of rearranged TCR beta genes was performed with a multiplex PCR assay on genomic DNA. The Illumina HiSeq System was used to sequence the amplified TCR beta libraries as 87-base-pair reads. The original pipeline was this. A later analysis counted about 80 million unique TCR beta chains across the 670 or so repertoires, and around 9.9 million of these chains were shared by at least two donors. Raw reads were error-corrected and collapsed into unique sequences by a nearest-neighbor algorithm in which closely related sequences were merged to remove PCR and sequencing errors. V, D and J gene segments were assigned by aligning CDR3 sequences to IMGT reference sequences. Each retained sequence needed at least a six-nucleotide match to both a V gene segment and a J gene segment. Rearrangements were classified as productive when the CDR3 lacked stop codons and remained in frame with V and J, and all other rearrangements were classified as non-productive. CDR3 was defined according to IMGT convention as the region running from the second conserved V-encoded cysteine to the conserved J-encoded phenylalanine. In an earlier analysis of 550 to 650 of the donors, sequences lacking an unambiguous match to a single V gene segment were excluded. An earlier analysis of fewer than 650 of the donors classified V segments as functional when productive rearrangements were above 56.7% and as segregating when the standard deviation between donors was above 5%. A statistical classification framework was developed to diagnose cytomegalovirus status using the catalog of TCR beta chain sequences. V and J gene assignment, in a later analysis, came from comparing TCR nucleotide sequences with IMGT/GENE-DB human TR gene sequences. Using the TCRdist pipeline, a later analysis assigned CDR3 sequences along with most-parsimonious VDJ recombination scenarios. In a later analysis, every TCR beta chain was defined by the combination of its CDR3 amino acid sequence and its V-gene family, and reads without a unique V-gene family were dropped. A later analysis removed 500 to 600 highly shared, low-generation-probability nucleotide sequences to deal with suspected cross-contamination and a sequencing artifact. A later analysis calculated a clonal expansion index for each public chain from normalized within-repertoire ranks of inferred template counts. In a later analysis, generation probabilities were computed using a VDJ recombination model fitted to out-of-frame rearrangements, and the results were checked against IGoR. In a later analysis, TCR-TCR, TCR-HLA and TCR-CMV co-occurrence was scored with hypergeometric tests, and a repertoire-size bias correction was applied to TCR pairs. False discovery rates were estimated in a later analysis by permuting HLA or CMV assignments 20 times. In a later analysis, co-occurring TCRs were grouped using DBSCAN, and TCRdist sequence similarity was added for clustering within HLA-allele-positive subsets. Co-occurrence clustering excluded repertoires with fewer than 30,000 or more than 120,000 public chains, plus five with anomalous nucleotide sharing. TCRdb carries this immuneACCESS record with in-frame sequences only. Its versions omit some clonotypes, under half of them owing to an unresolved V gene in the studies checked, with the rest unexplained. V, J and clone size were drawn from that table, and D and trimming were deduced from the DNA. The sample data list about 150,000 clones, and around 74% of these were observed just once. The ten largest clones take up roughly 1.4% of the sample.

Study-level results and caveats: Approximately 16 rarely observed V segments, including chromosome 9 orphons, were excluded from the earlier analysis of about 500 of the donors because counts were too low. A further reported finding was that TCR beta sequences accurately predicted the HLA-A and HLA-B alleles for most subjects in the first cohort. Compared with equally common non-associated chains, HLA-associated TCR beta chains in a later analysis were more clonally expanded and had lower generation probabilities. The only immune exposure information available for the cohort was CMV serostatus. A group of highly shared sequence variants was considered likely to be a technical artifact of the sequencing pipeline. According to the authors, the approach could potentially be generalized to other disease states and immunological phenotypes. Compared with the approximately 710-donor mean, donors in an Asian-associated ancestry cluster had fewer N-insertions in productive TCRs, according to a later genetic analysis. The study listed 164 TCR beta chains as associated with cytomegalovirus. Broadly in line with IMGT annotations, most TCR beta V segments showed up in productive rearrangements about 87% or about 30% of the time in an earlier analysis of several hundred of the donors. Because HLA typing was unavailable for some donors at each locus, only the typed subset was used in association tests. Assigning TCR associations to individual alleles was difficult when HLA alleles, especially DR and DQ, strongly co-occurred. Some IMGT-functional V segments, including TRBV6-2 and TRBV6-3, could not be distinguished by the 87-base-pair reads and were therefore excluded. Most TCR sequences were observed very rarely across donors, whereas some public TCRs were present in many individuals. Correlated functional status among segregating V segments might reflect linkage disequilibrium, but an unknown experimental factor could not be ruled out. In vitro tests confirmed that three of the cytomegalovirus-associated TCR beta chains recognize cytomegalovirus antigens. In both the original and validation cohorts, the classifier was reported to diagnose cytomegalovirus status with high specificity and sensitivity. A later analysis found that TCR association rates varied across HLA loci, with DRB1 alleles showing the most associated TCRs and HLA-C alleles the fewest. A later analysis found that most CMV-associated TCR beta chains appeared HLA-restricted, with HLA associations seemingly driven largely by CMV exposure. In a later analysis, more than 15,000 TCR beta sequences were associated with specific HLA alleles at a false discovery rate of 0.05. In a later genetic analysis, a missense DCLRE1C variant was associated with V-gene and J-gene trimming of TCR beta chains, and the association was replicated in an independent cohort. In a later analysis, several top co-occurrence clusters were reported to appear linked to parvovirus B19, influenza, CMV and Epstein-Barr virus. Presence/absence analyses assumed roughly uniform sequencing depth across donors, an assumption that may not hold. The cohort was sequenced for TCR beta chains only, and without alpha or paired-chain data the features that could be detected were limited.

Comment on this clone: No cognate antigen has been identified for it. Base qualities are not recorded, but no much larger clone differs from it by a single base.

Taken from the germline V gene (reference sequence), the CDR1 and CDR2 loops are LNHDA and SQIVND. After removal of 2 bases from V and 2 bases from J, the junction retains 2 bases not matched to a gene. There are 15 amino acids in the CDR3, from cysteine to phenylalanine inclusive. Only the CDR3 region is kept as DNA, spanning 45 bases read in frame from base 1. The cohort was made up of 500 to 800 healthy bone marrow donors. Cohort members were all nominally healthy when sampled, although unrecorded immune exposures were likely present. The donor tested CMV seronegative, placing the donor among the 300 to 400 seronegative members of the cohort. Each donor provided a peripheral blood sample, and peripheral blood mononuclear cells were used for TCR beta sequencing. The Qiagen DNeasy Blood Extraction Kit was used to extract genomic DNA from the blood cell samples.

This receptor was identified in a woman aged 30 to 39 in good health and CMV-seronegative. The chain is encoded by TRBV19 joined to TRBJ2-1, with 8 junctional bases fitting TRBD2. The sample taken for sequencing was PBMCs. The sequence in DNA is TGTGCCAGTAGTATATCCGGGGGGGCCTACAATGAGCAGTTCTTC. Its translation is CASSISGGAYNEQFF.